One T cell receptor (beta chain) is described in this entry. Its matching antigen is unknown. V was shortened by 0 bases and J by 4 bases, with 15 bases between the two germline ends. This CDR3 spans 17 amino acids. Per germline, CDR1 MGHRA and CDR2 YSYEKL. This sample is part of a study of shared clonotypes between healthy human individuals. Study-level findings and limits: Blood was the only sampled material, and tissue repertoires likely differ.

Deep was the level at which the assay was run. The data were produced by immunoSEQ multiplex PCR, yet TCRdb's version contains in-frame clones alone and is incomplete. The repertoire has under 1,100,000 clones, about 70% of them found once; the top ten carry around 1.5%. This chain connects TRBV4-1 to TRBJ1-4; D perhaps matches TRBD1 (5 bases). The sequenced material came from memory CD4+ T cells sorted from blood. Specified subset: CD45RA-negative fraction. This clonotype originated in a man aged 18 to 35 in good health. The CDR3 loop reads CASSQEYPGLNNEKLFF. The CDR3 bases are TGCGCCAGCAGCCAAGAATACCCAGGGCTGAATAATGAAAAACTGTTTTTT.